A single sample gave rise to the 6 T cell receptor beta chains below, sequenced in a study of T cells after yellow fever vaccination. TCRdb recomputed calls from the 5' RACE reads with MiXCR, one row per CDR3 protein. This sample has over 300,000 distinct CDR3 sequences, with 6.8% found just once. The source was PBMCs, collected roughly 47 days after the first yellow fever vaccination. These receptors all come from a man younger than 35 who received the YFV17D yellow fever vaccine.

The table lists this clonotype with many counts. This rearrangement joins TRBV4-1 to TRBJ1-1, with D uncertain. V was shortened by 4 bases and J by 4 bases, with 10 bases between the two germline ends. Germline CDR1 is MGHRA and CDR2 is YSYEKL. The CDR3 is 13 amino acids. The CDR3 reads CASSPREVTEAFF. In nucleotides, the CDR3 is TGCGCCAGCAGCCCCCGGGAGGTCACTGAAGCTTTCTTT.

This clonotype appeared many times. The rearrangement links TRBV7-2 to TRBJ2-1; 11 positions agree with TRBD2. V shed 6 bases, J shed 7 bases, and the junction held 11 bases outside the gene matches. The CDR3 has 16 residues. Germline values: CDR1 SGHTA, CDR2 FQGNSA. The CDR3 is CASSPPWASGGNEQFF. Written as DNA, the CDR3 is TGTGCCAGCAGTCCCCCGTGGGCTAGCGGGGGGAATGAGCAGTTCTTC.

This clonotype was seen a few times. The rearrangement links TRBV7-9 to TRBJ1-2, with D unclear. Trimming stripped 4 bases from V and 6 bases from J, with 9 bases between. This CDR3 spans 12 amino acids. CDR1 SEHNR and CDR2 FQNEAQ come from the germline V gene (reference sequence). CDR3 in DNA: TGTGCCAGCAGCTCCCGCGGGGATGGCTACACCTTC. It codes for CASSSRGDGYTF.

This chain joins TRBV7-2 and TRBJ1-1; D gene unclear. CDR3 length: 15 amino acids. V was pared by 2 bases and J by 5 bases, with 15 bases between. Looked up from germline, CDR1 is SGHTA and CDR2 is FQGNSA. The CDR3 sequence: CASSLSPGSWTEAFF. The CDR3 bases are TGTGCCAGCAGCTTAAGCCCCGGCTCCTGGACTGAAGCTTTCTTT. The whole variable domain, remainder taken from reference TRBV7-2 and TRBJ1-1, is GAGVSQSPSNKVTEKGKDVELRCDPISGHTALYWYRQSLGQGLEFLIYFQGNSAPDKSGLPSDRFSAERTGGSVSTLTIQRTQQEDSAVYLCASSLSPGSWTEAFFGQGTRLTVV.

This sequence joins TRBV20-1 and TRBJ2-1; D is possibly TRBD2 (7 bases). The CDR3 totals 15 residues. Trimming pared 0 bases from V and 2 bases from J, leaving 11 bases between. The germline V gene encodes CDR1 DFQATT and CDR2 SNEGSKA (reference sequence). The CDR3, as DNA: TGCAGTGCTAGAGATAGGGGGGGCGCCTACAATGAGCAGTTCTTC. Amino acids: CSARDRGGAYNEQFF.

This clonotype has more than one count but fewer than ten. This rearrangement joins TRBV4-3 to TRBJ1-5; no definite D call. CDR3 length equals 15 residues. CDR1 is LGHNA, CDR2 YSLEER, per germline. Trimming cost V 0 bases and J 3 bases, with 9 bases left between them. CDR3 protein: CASSQERGTNQPQHF. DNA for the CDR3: TGCGCCAGCAGCCAAGAACGGGGAACCAATCAGCCCCAGCATTTT.